This record covers a single T cell receptor (beta chain). Germline CDR1 SGDLS, CDR2 YYNGEE. V was shortened by 5 bases and J by 6 bases, with 12 bases between the two germline ends. This CDR3 is built from 14 residues. The table came from immunoSEQ multiplex PCR; TCRdb's copy has only in-frame clones and leaves some out. The sample lists about 210,000 clones, about 85% occurring once. The sample comes from a study of blood T cell repertoires in COVID-19. V and J are TRBV9 and TRBJ1-6, with D maybe TRBD1 (5 bases). Sequencing input: PBMCs or T cells enriched from blood (not recorded which). This TCR derives from a man aged 40-50 years who had recovered from COVID-19. The CDR3 here is CASSARGGNSPLHF. The CDR3 DNA reads TGTGCCAGCAGTGCCCGGGGGGGTAATTCACCCCTCCACTTT. The full variable domain, completed using reference TRBV9 and TRBJ1-6, is DSGVTQTPKHLITATGQRVTLRCSPRSGDLSVYWYQQSLDQGLQFLIQYYNGEERAKGNILERFSAQQFPDLHSELNLSSLELGDSALYFCASSARGGNSPLHFGNGTRLTVT.